One and the same sample provided the 18 T cell receptor beta chains below, sequenced in a study of shared clonotypes between healthy human individuals. Only in-frame clones appear in the TCRdb table, and some are missing; sequencing was by immunoSEQ multiplex PCR. Of 450,000 to 500,000 clones in the sample, 65% to 85% were seen once. Material: PBMCs. All receptors derive from a woman in her thirties or forties in good health. Some clones in this sample may be carry-over from other donors' samples.

The genes are TRBV10-3 and TRBJ2-2, with D perhaps matching TRBD2 (6 bases). CDR3 length: 15 amino acids. The V gene's germline CDR1 is ENHRY and CDR2 SYGVKD. Trimming stripped 10 bases from V and 2 bases from J, with 17 bases between. The CDR3 DNA follows: TGTGCCACCCAAGGGGCGGAGGGTAACACCGGGGAGCTGTTTTTT. Translation: CATQGAEGNTGELFF.

The V call is TRBV27, the J call TRBJ2-5; D might be TRBD1 (6 bases). There are 13 residues in the CDR3. V was trimmed by 6 bases and J by 3 bases, leaving 11 bases between them. Germline V lookup: CDR1 MNHEY, CDR2 SMNVEV (reference sequence). The CDR3 loop is CASRFHREETQYF. DNA of the CDR3: TGTGCCAGCAGATTTCACAGGGAAGAGACCCAGTACTTC.

This chain joins TRBV6-5 and TRBJ2-7; D may be TRBD1 or TRBD2 (5 bases each). This CDR3 region has 14 residues. Deletions cut 6 bases from V and 6 bases from J, with 18 bases between. In germline, CDR1 is MNHEY, CDR2 SVGAGI. CDR3: CASRRDVLPSEQYF. The CDR3 bases are TGTGCCAGCAGACGGGACGTCTTACCTAGCGAGCAGTACTTC.

V is TRBV4-1 and J is TRBJ1-5; D unclear. CDR3 size: 14 residues. Germline V gives CDR1 MGHRA, CDR2 YSYEKL. Trimming removed 0 bases from V and 4 bases from J, with 7 bases in between. CDR3 loop: CASSQDMRNQPQHF. The CDR3 nucleotides are TGCGCCAGCAGCCAAGATATGCGAAATCAGCCCCAGCATTTT.

This chain uses TRBV7-2 with TRBJ2-5; TRBD2 matches at 10 bases. V was clipped by 5 bases and J by 6 bases; unmatched bases: 9. The germline V gene encodes CDR1 SGHTA and CDR2 FQGNSA. CDR3 size: 15 residues. Written as DNA, the CDR3 is TGTGCCAGCAGCCAAGTTCTAGCGGGAGCAAAGACCCAGTACTTC. Its protein product is CASSQVLAGAKTQYF.

Details on this clone: It differs at one base from a far larger clone, so likely a read error. This same CDR3 is encoded by further DNA sequences in the sample. The rearrangement links TRBV5-1 to TRBJ2-2; 9 nucleotides align to TRBD1. CDR1 and CDR2 (germline): SGHRS, YFSETQ. The CDR3 runs 17 residues. Written as DNA, the CDR3 is TGCGCCAGCAGCTTGGGTGCGGGACAGGGTTTTTCCGGGGAGCTGTTCTTT. Its translation: CASSLGAGQGFSGELFF.

This clone was counted a single time. The rearrangement joins TRBV6-5 to TRBJ2-5; D might be TRBD2 (5 bases). The J call may be in error: the DNA end matches TRBJ2-7 better. CDR1 is MNHEY, CDR2 SVGAGI, per germline. CDR3 length equals 13 residues. Here the CDR3 DNA reads TGTGCCAGCAGTATTTCACTAGGCTACGAGCAGTACTTC. As protein: CASSISLGYEQYF.

This clone has just one count. V and J are TRBV7-9 and TRBJ2-7; 9 bases are shared with TRBD2. The CDR3 totals 13 residues. Germline CDR1 and CDR2: SEHNR and FQNEAQ (reference sequence). J lost 0 bases, V lost 7 bases, and 1 base had no gene match. The CDR3, as DNA: TGTGCCAGCACTAGCGGGAACTCCTACGAGCAGTACTTC. Translated: CASTSGNSYEQYF.

The rearrangement uses TRBV18 and TRBJ1-3; 7 bases map to TRBD1. V dropped 5 bases and J dropped 3; count of bases not matched to a gene: 1. Germline V lookup: CDR1 KGHSH, CDR2 LQKENI. The CDR3 spans 13 residues. The CDR3 sequence: CASSTGDGNTIYF. For the CDR3, the DNA is TGTGCCAGCTCAACAGGGGATGGAAACACCATATATTTT. Full variable domain (remainder filled in from reference TRBV18 and TRBJ1-3): NAGVMQNPRHLVRRRGQEARLRCSPMKGHSHVYWYRQLPEEGLKFMVYLQKENIIDESGMPKERFSAEFPKEGPSILRIQQVVRGDSAAYFCASSTGDGNTIYFGEGSWLTVV.

Turning to this clone: A far more abundant clone sits one base away, making this likely a read error. Written as DNA, the CDR3 is TGTGCCATCAGCCCGGACAGTGATCGGCCCCAGCATTTT. It codes for CAISPDSDRPQHF. The chain has TRBV10-3 and TRBJ1-5, with a possible D match to TRBD1 (6 bases). Germline CDR1 and CDR2: ENHRY and SYGVKD. The CDR3 contains 13 residues. Trimming pared 6 bases from V and 9 bases from J, leaving 15 bases between.

This chain joins TRBV7-9 and TRBJ2-7; D possibly corresponds to TRBD1 (6 bases). The CDR3 is made up of 14 amino acids. Germline V gene data show CDR1 as SEHNR and CDR2 as FQNEAQ (reference sequence). Trimming took off 5 bases at V and 11 bases at J, with 22 bases between the two ends. The CDR3 DNA reads TGTGCCAGCAGCCTGGGGGCAGGACTGCAATGGGAGTACTTC. This sequence encodes CASSLGAGLQWEYF.

This chain connects TRBV2 to TRBJ2-1; 9 bases agree with TRBD2. V lost 6 bases and J lost 2; bases outside the gene matches: 2. This CDR3 comprises 14 residues. Per the germline V gene, CDR1 is SNHLY and CDR2 is FYNNEI. CDR3 sequence (DNA): TGTGCCAGCAGCCGGACTAGCGCCTACAATGAGCAGTTCTTC. Its translation: CASSRTSAYNEQFF.

A remark on this clone: A far larger clone is just one base off, so this is likely a read error. The chain has TRBV10-2 and TRBJ2-7; D call uncertain. The CDR3 has 14 residues. V lost 2 bases and J lost 2, with 10 bases in between. Germline CDR1 is WSHSY and CDR2 is SAAADI. CDR3 nucleotides: TGCGCCAGCAGTGAGGCCGTGACAACCTACGAGCAGTACTTC. Encoded protein: CASSEAVTTYEQYF.

This clone was seen a few times. V usage is TRBV5-1 and J usage is TRBJ2-7; 13 bases agree with TRBD2. The CDR3 contains 18 residues. Germline V gene lookup returns CDR1 SGHRS and CDR2 YFSETQ. Trimming at V came to 2 bases and at J to 0 bases, leaving 8 bases not matched to a gene. The CDR3 sequence is CASSFELAGGPRSYEQYF. The DNA for the CDR3 is TGCGCCAGCAGCTTTGAACTAGCGGGAGGGCCCCGCTCCTACGAGCAGTACTTC.

The chain is built from TRBV18 and TRBJ1-4; D may be TRBD1 (5 bases). Germline CDR1 and CDR2: KGHSH and LQKENI. The CDR3 length is 15 residues. Trimming left V 1 base short and J 6 bases short, with 12 bases between. The CDR3 coding sequence is TGTGCCAGCTCACCACGTGGGGGGAGAGATGAAAAACTGTTTTTT. It specifies CASSPRGGRDEKLFF.

Worth noting for this clone: This likely reflects a read error, since a far larger clone is one base away. Other DNA sequences from this sample encode an identical CDR3 as well. The chain couples TRBV30 to TRBJ1-1; D perhaps matches TRBD1 (5 bases). The length of the CDR3 is 12 residues. Germline lookup yields CDR1 GTSNPN and CDR2 SVGIG (reference sequence). The CDR3 here is CAWGPGNTEAFF. The DNA of the CDR3 is TGTGCATGGGGCCCAGGGAACACTGAAGCTTTCTTT.

This clone was recorded a few times. It is likely a read error: a sequence one base away is far more abundant. The genes are TRBV10-3 and TRBJ1-5; D is perhaps TRBD1 (6 bases). V was trimmed by 2 bases and J by 9 bases, leaving 11 bases between them. The CDR3 is 13 residues long. Germline values: CDR1 ENHRY, CDR2 SYGVKD. The CDR3 DNA is TGTGCCATCAGTGAGCGGGGGCATCGGCCCCAGCATTTT. Its protein is CAISERGHRPQHF.

The chain uses TRBV28 and TRBJ2-3, with D perhaps matching TRBD2 (6 bases). The CDR3 runs to 11 residues. The V end was cut by 4 bases, the J end by 15 bases, with 14 bases between. Germline loops: CDR1 MDHEN, CDR2 SYDVKM. The CDR3 nucleotides are TGTGCCAGCAGTTCCACCGGACTATTTTATTTT. Translating gives CASSSTGLFYF.